This T cell receptor (beta chain) derives from a study of blood T cell repertoires in COVID-19. CDR3 length: 18 amino acids. Using immunoSEQ multiplex PCR, the repertoire was profiled, and TCRdb retains in-frame clones only, with some absent. Of approximately 300,000 clones listed, around 86% are singletons. This receptor was taken from a man in his forties or fifties with active or convalescent COVID-19. The specimen sequenced was peripheral blood. The gene calls are TRBV21-1 and TRBJ1-6. TRBV21-1 is marked as a pseudogene. CDR3 loop: CASSIETWERSYNSPLHF. The CDR3 DNA reads TGTGCCAGCAGCATTGAAACTTGGGAGAGGTCCTATAATTCACCCCTCCACTTT.